The sequence of this T cell receptor beta chain was determined in a study of T-cell reconstitution after alpha-beta-depleted transplantation in children. Unique molecular identifiers were built into the TCRbeta library. TCRdb re-derived calls from the PCR reads in MiXCR, one entry per CDR3 protein. The sample lists roughly 150,000 distinct CDR3 sequences, 11% seen once, with around 14% in the top ten. This clonotype was counted many times. Sequencing was performed on PBMCs, taken before TCRalphabeta/CD19-depleted stem cell transplant. This sequence originates from a boy aged 2-15 years with acute myeloid leukemia, due to receive a stem cell transplant.

CDR3 sequence reads: CASSHSGRSYEQYF. DNA for the CDR3: TGTGCCAGCAGCCATAGCGGACGCTCCTACGAGCAGTACTTC. The chain links TRBV7-6 to TRBJ2-7, with a possible D match to TRBD2 (6 bases). With 5 bases removed from V and 0 bases from J, the gap between germline ends came to 11 bases. This CDR3 has 14 amino acids. Germline V lookup: CDR1 SGHVS, CDR2 FNYEAQ.